This T cell receptor beta chain came from a study of blood T cells in healthy people across ages. Using a J-beta primer mix together with a sample-barcoded 5' primer, a second PCR was run for roughly 6 to 11 cycles. In TCRdb, the 5' RACE reads were re-called with MiXCR into one record per CDR3 protein. The data hold 1.8 million or so distinct CDR3 sequences, with more than 35% observed a single time. The sample holds a few counts of this clonotype. The sequence was collected from a human donor in good health. The sequenced sample was blood.

In nucleotides, the CDR3 is TGCGCCAGCAGCTTAGGACAGGGTGATGTGGAGCAGTACTTC. Its protein product is CASSLGQGDVEQYF. The V and J genes are TRBV5-1 and TRBJ2-7, with 8 positions matching TRBD1. This CDR3 is built from 14 residues. The germline gives CDR1 SGHRS, CDR2 YFSETQ. Trimming cost V 2 bases and J 7 bases; bases outside gene matches: 8.